The 14 T cell receptor beta chains given below trace back to one sample, sequenced in a study of OX40 agonist ivuxolimab in advanced cancers. TCRdb's table, derived via immunoSEQ multiplex PCR, lists solely in-frame clones and lacks some. Of 67,000 or so clones in the sample, about 88% were seen once. The material was CD4+ or CD8+ T cells sorted from blood, obtained in a trial of the OX40 agonist ivuxolimab. The origin of the receptors is an adult with an advanced solid tumor such as melanoma, head and neck, liver or kidney cancer.

This clone came up once. This chain uses TRBV5-6 with TRBJ2-2; the D gene is possibly TRBD2 (6 bases). Looked up from germline, CDR1 is SGHDT and CDR2 is YYEEEE. This CDR3 has 15 residues. V lost 0 bases and J lost 4, with 10 bases in between. The DNA of the CDR3 is TGTGCCAGCAGCTTGGCTCTAGCGTTCACCGGGGAGCTGTTTTTT. Residues: CASSLALAFTGELFF.

The V and J genes are TRBV28 and TRBJ1-4; D gene ambiguous. CDR1 and CDR2 (germline): MDHEN, SYDVKM. The CDR3 totals 12 residues. V was trimmed by 8 bases and J by 9 bases, leaving 13 bases between them. In DNA, the CDR3 is TGTGCCAGCGGTCTAACGATCCAAAAACTGTTTTTT. Encoded protein: CASGLTIQKLFF. The full variable domain, its missing parts supplied by reference TRBV28 and TRBJ1-4, is DVKVTQSSRYLVKRTGEKVFLECVQDMDHENMFWYRQDPGLGLRLIYFSYDVKMKEKGDIPEGYSVSREKKERFSLILESASTNQTSMYLCASGLTIQKLFFGSGTQLSVL.

The chain joins TRBV27 to TRBJ2-2; 7 bases align to TRBD1. Germline V gives CDR1 MNHEY, CDR2 SMNVEV (reference sequence). V lost 3 bases and J lost 2; bases outside the gene matches: 3. The CDR3 sequence is 15 residues long. The CDR3 loop is CASSLRDSNTGELFF. In nucleotides, the CDR3 is TGTGCCAGCAGTTTGAGGGACAGCAACACCGGGGAGCTGTTTTTT.

The chain recombines TRBV5-5 with TRBJ1-5; TRBD1 is a possible D gene (5 bases). With 2 bases removed from V and 4 bases from J, the gap between germline ends came to 13 bases. Per the germline V gene, CDR1 is SGHKS and CDR2 is YYEKEE (reference sequence). The CDR3 is 15 residues long. CDR3: CASSFGQGANQPQHF. The CDR3 region has the DNA TGTGCCAGCAGCTTCGGGCAGGGAGCGAATCAGCCCCAGCATTTT.

The V gene is TRBV27, the J gene TRBJ1-3, with unresolved D. Germline CDR1 reads MNHEY; CDR2 reads SMNVEV (reference sequence). V lost 7 bases and J lost 0, with 13 bases in between. The CDR3 totals 15 residues. The CDR3 region is CASIMGESSGNTIYF. CDR3 nucleotide sequence: TGTGCCAGCATTATGGGAGAGAGCTCTGGAAACACCATATATTTT.

This chain uses TRBV7-2 with TRBJ2-2, with D possibly TRBD1 on 6 matching bases. Trimming left V 1 base short and J 4 bases short, with 10 bases between. The CDR3 extends over 15 amino acids. Germline CDR1 reads SGHTA; CDR2 reads FQGNSA. The CDR3 loop reads CASSLVGAFTGELFF. The CDR3, as DNA: TGTGCCAGCAGCTTAGTGGGGGCTTTCACCGGGGAGCTGTTTTTT.

The chain combines TRBV6-4 with TRBJ1-2; D is undetermined. Trimming took 3 bases from V and 1 from J, leaving 9 bases between them. The germline CDR1 and CDR2 sequences are MRHNA and SNTAGT. CDR3 length equals 14 residues. The CDR3 is CASSEMGGNYGYTF. CDR3 DNA: TGTGCCAGCAGTGAGATGGGCGGTAACTATGGCTACACCTTC.

V and J are TRBV6-5 and TRBJ2-1; tentative D call: TRBD2 (6 bases). The V end lost 7 bases, the J end lost 6 bases, and 13 bases lay between the germline ends. CDR3 length equals 13 residues. Per germline, CDR1 MNHEY and CDR2 SVGAGI. The CDR3 DNA reads TGTGCCAGCACCGCGGGAAGGGGCAATGAGCAGTTCTTC. Its protein product is CASTAGRGNEQFF.

In regard to this clone: Distinct nucleotide sequences in the sample also encode this CDR3. This chain uses TRBV9 with TRBJ2-7; 8 bases map to TRBD2. Trimming took 0 bases from V and 2 from J; bases not matched to a gene: 1. The germline CDR1 and CDR2 sequences are SGDLS and YYNGEE. The CDR3 is 14 amino acids. CDR3 residues: CASSVAGGPYEQYF. CDR3 sequence (DNA): TGTGCCAGCAGCGTAGCGGGAGGGCCCTACGAGCAGTACTTC.

In DNA form, the CDR3 reads TGTGCCAGTAGTACTGGGACAGGGCAAAACATTCAGTACTTC. It codes for CASSTGTGQNIQYF. This chain uses TRBV19 with TRBJ2-4; 9 nucleotides agree with TRBD1. The CDR3 spans 14 residues. The ends lost 4 bases at V and 5 bases at J; junction bases unmatched: 3. CDR1 LNHDA and CDR2 SQIVND come from the germline V gene (reference sequence).

The chain carries TRBV11-2 and TRBJ2-7, with 11 bases matching TRBD2. V dropped 5 bases and J dropped 4; count of bases not matched to a gene: 4. The germline V gene encodes CDR1 SGHAT and CDR2 FQNNGV. This CDR3 is built from 14 residues. DNA for the CDR3: TGTGCCAGCAGCGTAGCGGGGGGGCGGTACGAGCAGTACTTC. It is translated as CASSVAGGRYEQYF. Complete variable domain (other parts from reference TRBV11-2 and TRBJ2-7): EAGVAQSPRYKIIEKRQSVAFWCNPISGHATLYWYQQILGQGPKLLIQFQNNGVVDDSQLPKDRFSAERLKGVDSTLKIQPAKLEDSAVYLCASSVAGGRYEQYFGPGTRLTVT.

The CDR3 DNA is TGCGCCAGCAGCCGACAGGAAGGAGAGACCCAGTACTTC. Its translation is CASSRQEGETQYF. V usage is TRBV5-1 and J usage is TRBJ2-5, with D perhaps matching TRBD1 (6 bases). Germline-derived CDR1 and CDR2 are SGHRS and YFSETQ. The CDR3 loop spans 13 amino acids. Trimming cost V 4 bases and J 4 bases, with 11 bases left between them.

The chain has TRBV18 and TRBJ1-1, with TRBD1 matching 9 bases. With 5 bases clipped from V and 5 bases from J, the junction kept 15 bases outside the gene matches. Germline V gene lookup returns CDR1 KGHSH and CDR2 LQKENI. The CDR3 sequence is 17 residues long. The CDR3 here is CASSSVEPTGGKTEAFF. DNA for the CDR3: TGTGCCAGCTCATCAGTCGAGCCTACAGGGGGCAAAACTGAAGCTTTCTTT.

The rearrangement links TRBV30 to TRBJ1-1; the D is unclear. This CDR3 comprises 13 residues. Trimming left V 2 bases short and J 4 bases short, with 11 bases between. Germline values: CDR1 GTSNPN, CDR2 SVGIG (reference sequence). In DNA form, the CDR3 reads TGTGCCTGGAGTCACAAGGGAGGCACTGAAGCTTTCTTT. This translates into CAWSHKGGTEAFF.